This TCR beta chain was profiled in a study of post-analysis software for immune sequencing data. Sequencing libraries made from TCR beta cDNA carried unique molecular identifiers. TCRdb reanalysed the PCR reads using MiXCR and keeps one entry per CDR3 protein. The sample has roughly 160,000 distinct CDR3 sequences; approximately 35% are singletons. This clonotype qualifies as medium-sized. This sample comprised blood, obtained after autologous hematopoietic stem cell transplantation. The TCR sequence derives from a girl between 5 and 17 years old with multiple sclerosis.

The DNA for the CDR3 is TGTGCCAGCAGTACCAGACCCTATGGCTACACCTTC. This encodes CASSTRPYGYTF. J is TRBJ1-2 and V is TRBV6-1, with D unclear. CDR1 is MNHNS, CDR2 SASEGT, per germline. V lost 5 bases, J lost 4 bases, and 8 bases lay in between. The CDR3 contains 12 residues.